This TCR beta chain emerged from a study of cytomegalovirus exposure and HLA in healthy donors. Notes on the study in general: A later analysis found first-cohort TCR clusters tended to co-occur in the 90 to 150 validation repertoires.

V shed 5 bases, J shed 7 bases, and the junction held 14 bases outside the gene matches. Germline V gene sequence: CDR1 LNHDA, CDR2 SQIVND (reference sequence). This CDR3 comprises 16 residues. Remarks on this clone: As yet, its antigen is unknown.

From the approximately 120-subject validation cohort, which was separate from the approximately 670-subject first cohort, the donors were drawn. Profiled with immunoSEQ multiplex PCR; TCRdb holds only in-frame clones, not every one. The repertoire holds tens of thousands of clones, about 96% seen once, with over 1.5% in the top ten. The sample taken for sequencing was PBMCs. The chain joins TRBV19 to TRBJ1-2, with 9 bases lining up with TRBD1. The source of this sequence is a man aged 18 to 35 in good health and CMV-seropositive. The CDR3, as DNA: TGTGCCAGTAGTCCCGGGACAGGGAATACAGTTCGTGGCTACACCTTC. Its protein is CASSPGTGNTVRGYTF.